This T cell receptor beta chain was sequenced during a study of regulatory T cells in long-lasting Graves disease. Study summary: Graves' disease counted as persistent after over 5 years of antithyroid drugs with positive TSH receptor antibodies. Regarding the study as a whole: Patients with persistent disease showed a bias toward TRBV28, TRBJ1-2 and TRBJ2-5.

This clonotype was observed at least ten times. Its antigen is unknown. Libraries of TCR beta came from iRepertoire HTBI primers plus Arm-PCR of CDR3 regions. Each CDR3 protein is one row after TCRdb ran MiXCR on the multiplex PCR reads. The data contain 300,000 to 350,000 distinct CDR3 sequences, 20% of them singletons. Time point indicated: persistent/refractory GD, antithyroid drugs over 5 years with positive TRAb. Scientists built the TCR library using RNA that was extracted from PBMCs. Graves' disease was diagnosed by American Thyroid Association guidelines. Trimming left V 5 bases short and J 2 bases short, with 12 bases between. There are 14 residues in the CDR3. Germline V gene sequence: CDR1 SGHNT, CDR2 YENEEA.

J is TRBJ2-5 and V is TRBV11-3; D unclear. This receptor was identified in a female donor with Graves disease. Sequences were derived from peripheral blood mononuclear cells (PBMCs), sampled when the disease was refractory, from a patient treated with antithyroid drugs. The DNA for the CDR3 is TGTGCCAGCAGCCCAGACACGAAGCAAGAGACCCAGTACTTC. It translates to CASSPDTKQETQYF.